In this sample, the clone carrying this T cell receptor beta chain turned up many times. The sample originates from a study of T cells in Graves' hyperthyroidism and ophthalmopathy. TCR beta CDR3 regions were amplified from RNA. First-round RT-PCR with HTBI primers amplified the TCR CDR3 region. One entry per CDR3 protein results from TCRdb running MiXCR on the multiplex PCR reads. The sample includes under 650,000 distinct CDR3 sequences, roughly 16% of them seen just once. CDR3 length: 13 residues. Germline V gene data show CDR1 as SGHRS and CDR2 as YFSETQ. V was shortened by 6 bases and J by 5 bases, with 11 bases between the two germline ends.

Material for sequencing was blood. This clonotype was sampled from a woman in her 30s with Graves' hyperthyroidism. The rearrangement joins TRBV5-1 to TRBJ2-2; D is undetermined. The CDR3 coding sequence is TGCGCCAGCAAACAGCTACCAACCGGGGAGCTGTTTTTT. This gives the protein CASKQLPTGELFF.